Below, 9 T cell receptor beta chains from the same sample are listed, as sequenced in a study of identical twins. In TCRdb, the 5' RACE reads were re-called with MiXCR into one record per CDR3 protein. The table lists hundreds of thousands of distinct CDR3 sequences, around 12% of them singletons. The data also belong to a second study, concerning yellow fever vaccine responses in identical twins.

Input material: PBMCs. These receptor sequences come from a woman in her late teens or twenties in good health.

This clonotype was counted many times. This chain joins TRBV5-1 and TRBJ2-7, with TRBD1 matching 7 bases. Losses at the gene ends were 1 base for V and 3 bases for J; bases not matched to a gene: 1. CDR3 length: 13 amino acids. Germline CDR1 and CDR2: SGHRS and YFSETQ. The CDR3 region has the DNA TGCGCCAGCAGCTTGTGGGACAGCTACGAGCAGTACTTC. Amino acid sequence: CASSLWDSYEQYF.

In its sample, this clonotype was seen a few times. This chain links TRBV5-6 with TRBJ1-1, with 9 positions matching TRBD1. The germline gives CDR1 SGHDT, CDR2 YYEEEE. This CDR3 region has 16 residues. Losses at the gene ends were 5 bases for V and 1 base for J; bases not matched to a gene: 9. CDR3 amino acids: CASSLTGQGSNTEAFF. As DNA, the CDR3 is TGTGCCAGCAGTCTAACGGGACAGGGTTCGAACACTGAAGCTTTCTTT.

This clonotype appeared a few times. J is TRBJ1-3 and V is TRBV20-1; TRBD1 matches at 10 bases. The length of the CDR3 is 15 residues. The germline gives CDR1 DFQATT, CDR2 SNEGSKA (reference sequence). Trimming removed 6 bases from V and 2 bases from J; junction bases left unmatched: 7. The DNA of the CDR3 is TGCAGTGCCCTGGGACAGGGGATACCTGGAAACACCATATATTTT. Translating gives CSALGQGIPGNTIYF.

This clonotype has more than one count but fewer than ten. The chain uses TRBV11-2 and TRBJ2-2, with D tentatively TRBD2 (7 bases). This CDR3 contains 17 residues. The ends were cut back, 5 bases at V and 3 bases at J, with 19 bases in the middle. Germline-derived CDR1 and CDR2 are SGHAT and FQNNGV. This chain's CDR3 is CASSPGRGRGDTGELFF. The CDR3 DNA reads as TGTGCCAGCAGCCCAGGGCGGGGGCGCGGGGACACCGGGGAGCTGTTTTTT.

In regard to this clonotype: Relative to the germline gene, one junction end is altered; a read error may explain this. The gene calls are TRBV3-1 and TRBJ2-1; 13 nucleotides align to TRBD2. The CDR3 extends over 14 amino acids. In germline, CDR1 is LGHDT, CDR2 YNNKEL (reference sequence). The CDR3 loop is CACSQDAGLAGMVF. In DNA form, the CDR3 reads TGTGCCTGCAGCCAAGATGCGGGACTAGCGGGGATGGTCTTC.

The rearrangement uses TRBV5-6 and TRBJ2-1; D may be TRBD1 or TRBD2 (5 bases each). The germline V gene encodes CDR1 SGHDT and CDR2 YYEEEE. With 4 bases removed from V and 5 bases from J, the gap between germline ends came to 22 bases. The CDR3 extends over 17 amino acids. CDR3 in amino acids: CASSRGPLKRGNNEQFF. The CDR3, as DNA: TGTGCCAGCAGCCGGGGCCCTCTCAAAAGGGGAAACAATGAGCAGTTCTTC.

The CDR3 sequence is CASRTREGRENIQYF. As DNA, the CDR3 is TGTGCCAGCAGGACCCGTGAGGGCAGAGAAAACATTCAGTACTTC. V usage is TRBV28 and J usage is TRBJ2-4, with D perhaps matching TRBD2 (5 bases). With 6 bases removed from V and 5 bases from J, the gap between germline ends came to 17 bases. The CDR3 is 15 amino acids. Per the germline V gene, CDR1 is MDHEN and CDR2 is SYDVKM.

The chain couples TRBV4-1 to TRBJ2-7; 9 bases map to TRBD1. Germline CDR1 MGHRA, CDR2 YSYEKL. Trimming took 4 bases from V and 2 from J; bases not matched to a gene: 12. The CDR3 runs 17 residues. The chain's CDR3 is CASSPRIPGQGTYEQYF. CDR3 bases: TGCGCCAGCAGCCCCCGAATCCCGGGACAGGGCACCTACGAGCAGTACTTC.

This clonotype was seen more than once but under ten times. This chain links TRBV20-1 with TRBJ1-6, with 7 bases lining up with TRBD1. With 3 bases clipped from V and 0 bases from J, the junction kept 8 bases outside the gene matches. CDR3 length equals 17 residues. The germline V gene has CDR1 DFQATT and CDR2 SNEGSKA (reference sequence). CDR3 sequence (DNA): TGCAGTGCTAGGCGACCGGGACAGAGCTCCTATAATTCACCCCTCCACTTT. It specifies CSARRPGQSSYNSPLHF.